Listed below are T cell receptor beta chains from one sample, sequenced in a study of Graves' ophthalmopathy and Graves' hyperthyroidism. TCRdb recomputed calls from the multiplex PCR reads with MiXCR, one row per CDR3 protein. The sample includes about 240,000 distinct CDR3 sequences, 45% to 55% of them seen just once. The sample taken for sequencing was peripheral blood. These receptors all stem from an adult man with Graves' ophthalmopathy. CDR3s include the opening cysteine and the closing phenylalanine or tryptophan. D genes are given only for firm matches. Size values are once, few and many counts, or a class for expanded clones, and some rows have none.

D gene	V gene	J gene	clone size	CDR3 DNA	CDR3 protein
NA	TRBV20-1	TRBJ1-1	NA	TGCAGTGCTAGATTGGGGGGGGGGAACACTGAAGCTTTCTTT	CSARLGGGNTEAFF
TRBD1	TRBV7-8	TRBJ1-5	NA	TGTGCCAGCAGCTTAGGGACAGGCCTTAACACCCAGCATTTT	CASSLGTGLNTQHF
TRBD1	TRBV9	TRBJ1-5	NA	TGTGCCAGCGGGAGGACAGGGGGCGAGGAGACCCAGCATTTT	CASGRTGGEETQHF
NA	TRBV20-1	TRBJ2-7	NA	TGCAGTGCCTTGGATGGGGGCTACGAGCAGTACTTC	CSALDGGYEQYF
NA	TRBV10-3	TRBJ2-7	few	TGTGCCATCAGTGAGTCCTGGGAGTCCCAGTACTTC	CAISESWESQYF
NA	TRBV29-1	TRBJ2-2	many	TGCAGCGTTGAATGGGCAGTGGGCGGGGAGCTGTTTTTT	CSVEWAVGGELFF
NA	TRBV19	TRBJ1-1	NA	TGTGCCAGTAGTATTCCGGGACATACTATCGAAGCTTTCTTT	CASSIPGHTIEAFF
NA	TRBV3-1	TRBJ1-1	NA	TGTGCCAGCAGCCCGAACAGGGTGTACGCTTTCTTT	CASSPNRVYAFF
NA	TRBV10-2	TRBJ2-5	few	TGCGCCAGCAGTGACGGGCAGAAAGAGACCCAGTACTTC	CASSDGQKETQYF
NA	TRBV10-3	TRBJ1-6	NA	TGTGCCGCCCGCTCCTATAATTCACCCCTCCACTTT	CAARSYNSPLHF
TRBD1	TRBV20-1	TRBJ1-1	NA	TGCAGTGCTAGGGCCGGGACAGGCGACATGAACACTGAAGCTTTCTTT	CSARAGTGDMNTEAFF
TRBD2	TRBV2	TRBJ2-7	few	TGTGCCAGCAGTGATACTAGCGGGGGGTTTGAGCAGTACTTC	CASSDTSGGFEQYF
TRBD1	TRBV20-1	TRBJ2-7	NA	TGCAGAGAACAGGGGGCAGATCTCTACGAGCAGTACTTC	CREQGADLYEQYF
TRBD2	TRBV30	TRBJ2-5	NA	TGTGCCTGTATACGGGACTATATAAAAGAGACCCAGTACTTC	CACIRDYIKETQYF
NA	TRBV14	TRBJ1-1	NA	TGTGCCAGCAGCATCGGGGAGGGCACTGAAGCTTTCTTT	CASSIGEGTEAFF
TRBD2	TRBV19	TRBJ2-5	NA	TGTGCCAGTACCAGGAGGGCACTAGCGGGAGTGGAGACCCAGTACTTC	CASTRRALAGVETQYF
TRBD1	TRBV2	TRBJ2-7	few	TGTGCCAGCAGATTTTTGGACAGGCTCTACGAGCAGTACTTC	CASRFLDRLYEQYF